A single sample gave rise to the 14 T cell receptor beta chains below, sequenced in a study of blood T cell repertoires in COVID-19. Using immunoSEQ multiplex PCR, the repertoire was profiled, and TCRdb retains in-frame clones only, with some absent. The data contain some 180,000 clones, roughly 91% of them seen just once; the ten biggest clones take up about 2.1%. The sample was peripheral blood. These receptors came from a man aged 50 or older who had recovered from COVID-19.

The chain recombines TRBV7-3 with TRBJ2-1, with D perhaps matching TRBD2 (6 bases). Germline V gene lookup returns CDR1 SGHTA and CDR2 FQGTGA. Trimming removed 5 bases at V and 5 bases at J, with 22 bases between. The CDR3 contains 17 residues. The CDR3 bases are TGTGCCAGCAGCGGGCGTACTTCTGCGGGGAGCGACAATGAGCAGTTCTTC. Encoded protein: CASSGRTSAGSDNEQFF.

The DNA of the CDR3 is TGTGCCAGCAGCTTAGGGCCCGCCGCGGACACCGGGGAGCTGTTTTTT. Its protein product is CASSLGPAADTGELFF. The V and J genes are TRBV7-2 and TRBJ2-2, with D hard to call. V was pared by 1 base and J by 3 bases, with 12 bases between. The CDR3 has 16 residues. Germline CDR1 reads SGHTA; CDR2 reads FQGNSA.

This sequence joins TRBV7-9 and TRBJ1-3, with 8 nucleotides matching TRBD1. CDR1 SEHNR and CDR2 FQNEAQ come from the germline V gene (reference sequence). The CDR3 has 15 amino acids. V lost 2 bases to trimming and J lost 2 bases; unmatched junction nucleotides: 2. CDR3 bases: TGTGCCAGCAGCTTACTGGACAGGGCTGGAAACACCATATATTTT. Amino acid sequence: CASSLLDRAGNTIYF.

V is TRBV4-2 and J is TRBJ2-3; TRBD2 is a possible D gene (5 bases). From germline, CDR1 is LGHNA and CDR2 YNFKEQ. CDR3 length: 18 amino acids. Trimming removed 0 bases at V and 2 bases at J, with 18 bases between. DNA for the CDR3: TGTGCCAGCAGCCAAGACGGTCTCGAGGGCTCTTCCACAGATACGCAGTATTTT. Its protein is CASSQDGLEGSSTDTQYF.

The chain is built from TRBV6-5 and TRBJ2-6, with 7 bases identical to TRBD1. Looked up from germline, CDR1 is MNHEY and CDR2 is SVGAGI. V gave up 6 bases and J gave up 2 bases; unmatched junction bases: 4. The CDR3 totals 15 residues. Here the CDR3 DNA reads TGTGCCAGCAGGCGACAGGGCACTGGGGCCAACGTCCTGACTTTC. It encodes CASRRQGTGANVLTF.

The rearrangement joins TRBV9 to TRBJ2-6; 7 bases agree with TRBD1. Germline V CDR1 and CDR2: SGDLS, YYNGEE. J gave up 2 bases and V 0 bases, and 2 bases lay outside the gene matches. The CDR3 spans 16 residues. The DNA of the CDR3 is TGTGCCAGCAGCGTAGAAGGGGGCGCTGGGGCCAACGTCCTGACTTTC. Residues: CASSVEGGAGANVLTF. Full variable domain (missing parts from reference TRBV9 and TRBJ2-6): DSGVTQTPKHLITATGQRVTLRCSPRSGDLSVYWYQQSLDQGLQFLIQYYNGEERAKGNILERFSAQQFPDLHSELNLSSLELGDSALYFCASSVEGGAGANVLTFGAGSRLTVL.

The chain is built from TRBV19 and TRBJ2-3; no firm D call. V dropped 3 bases and J dropped 0 bases, with 7 bases sitting between them. Germline assignment: CDR1 LNHDA and CDR2 SQIVND (reference sequence). The CDR3 has 14 residues. CDR3 loop: CASSISSSTDTQYF. The CDR3 nucleotides are TGTGCCAGTAGTATCTCGTCTAGCACAGATACGCAGTATTTT.

The CDR3 region is CASSLVSQGRNEKLFF. The CDR3 DNA sequence: TGTGCCAGCAGCTTAGTATCCCAGGGGCGCAATGAAAAACTGTTTTTT. The genes are TRBV7-2 and TRBJ1-4, with D perhaps TRBD1 (6 bases). The CDR3 spans 16 residues. Per the germline V gene, CDR1 is SGHTA and CDR2 is FQGNSA. Trimming took 1 base from V and 5 from J, leaving 14 bases between them.

Only one count was recorded for this clone. The chain recombines TRBV3-1 (or the pseudogene TRBV3-2) with TRBJ1-1; D not certain. The CDR3 totals 14 residues. V was clipped by 4 bases and J by 0 bases, with 9 bases between them. Germline loops: CDR1 LGHDT, CDR2 YNNKEL (reference sequence). The CDR3 nucleotides are TGTGCCAGCAGCCCCAGGATCATGAACACTGAAGCTTTCTTT. Amino acids: CASSPRIMNTEAFF.

This clone was recorded only once. The gene calls are TRBV6-5 and TRBJ2-3; tentative D call: TRBD2 (5 bases). Germline lookup yields CDR1 MNHEY and CDR2 SVGAGI. Between the trimmed V and J ends, which lost 0 bases and 2 bases, there was a span of 9 bases. The CDR3 has 15 residues. The DNA of the CDR3 is TGTGCCAGCAGTTACTCGACGGGGATCACAGATACGCAGTATTTT. Translation gives CASSYSTGITDTQYF.

This rearrangement joins TRBV5-1 to TRBJ2-7, with 7 bases identical to TRBD1. The CDR3 runs 15 residues. Trimming removed 3 bases from V and 6 bases from J; junction bases left unmatched: 12. Germline V gives CDR1 SGHRS, CDR2 YFSETQ. In nucleotides, the CDR3 is TGCGCCAGCAGCTCCGAGGGGGCAAAGGGCGGCGAGCAGTACTTC. Translation gives CASSSEGAKGGEQYF. Full variable domain (outside the CDR3, taken from reference TRBV5-1 and TRBJ2-7): KAGVTQTPRYLIKTRGQQVTLSCSPISGHRSVSWYQQTPGQGLQFLFEYFSETQRNKGNFPGRFSGRQFSNSRSEMNVSTLELGDSALYLCASSSEGAKGGEQYFGPGTRLTVT.

The CDR3 DNA reads as TGTGCCAGCAGGACATTCACAGATACGCAGTATTTT. Residues: CASRTFTDTQYF. V and J are TRBV27 and TRBJ2-3, with D hard to call. Trimming stripped 6 bases from V and 2 bases from J, with 6 bases between. The CDR3 is made up of 12 amino acids. Germline CDR1 is MNHEY and CDR2 is SMNVEV (reference sequence).

This clone was observed a few times. The chain couples TRBV28 to TRBJ1-1; TRBD1 matches 9 bases. V was clipped by 4 bases and J by 5 bases; unmatched bases: 8. The CDR3 is 15 residues long. Germline V gene data show CDR1 as MDHEN and CDR2 as SYDVKM. In DNA, the CDR3 is TGTGCCAGCAGTTCGGGACAGGGATGGTATACTGAAGCTTTCTTT. This sequence encodes CASSSGQGWYTEAFF.

V and J are TRBV14 and TRBJ2-1, with 10 bases that match TRBD2. The germline CDR1 and CDR2 sequences are SGHDN and FVKESK. The CDR3 runs to 17 residues. V lost 0 bases and J lost 8; bases outside the gene matches: 10. The CDR3 region has the DNA TGTGCCAGCAGCCAAGATCGGGGGATGACTAGCGGGTATGAGCAGTTCTTC. Its translation is CASSQDRGMTSGYEQFF.